This T cell receptor beta chain was sequenced during a study of blood T cell repertoires in COVID-19. In the study overall: The origin of the acute and convalescent COVID-19 samples was the United States, Italy and Spain.

CDR3 length: 15 amino acids. Looked up from germline, CDR1 is MDHEN and CDR2 is SYDVKM. The V end was cut by 2 bases, the J end by 6 bases, with 15 bases between. This clone was observed a single time. Produced via immunoSEQ multiplex PCR; TCRdb's table is partial and in-frame only. The table lists about 210,000 clones, roughly 80% of them singletons. The sequencing sample was made of peripheral blood. The sequence came from a woman of 80 years or more with COVID-19, enrolled during active disease. This chain uses TRBV28 with TRBJ2-3; possibly TRBD2 for D (6 bases). The CDR3 is CASSLAGSLMDTQYF. CDR3 coding DNA: TGTGCCAGCAGTTTAGCGGGGAGTCTCATGGATACGCAGTATTTT.